This T cell receptor (beta chain) was recorded in a study of cytomegalovirus exposure and HLA in healthy donors. Points from the study as a whole: Rates of TCR association differed by HLA locus in a later analysis, with DRB1 highest and HLA-C lowest.

To note about this clone: No antigen is known for it. At one boundary the junction diverges from the germline segment, which might be a read error.

The CDR3 length is 16 residues. Germline CDR1 and CDR2: SNHLY and FYNNEI. Primers included in the PCR were 60 Vbeta and 13 Jbeta primers. Assay: immunoSEQ multiplex PCR; the TCRdb copy retains only in-frame clones and omits some. This sample yields 100,000 to 130,000 clones, of which over 80% are seen a single time; 2.7% belongs to the top ten. Material: PBMCs. The source of this sequence is a man aged 25-40 years in good health and CMV-seropositive. The J gene is TRBJ2-2, the V gene TRBV2, with D possibly called TRBD1 or TRBD2 (5 bases each). The CDR3 DNA reads TGTGCCGGCAGTGAAGCAGGGAGTCAGAACACCGGGGAGCTGTTTTTT. Translation: CAGSEAGSQNTGELFF.